These 10 T cell receptor beta chains were all obtained from the same sample, sequenced in a study of T cells after yellow fever vaccination (dated by TCRdb to about 2019). According to the study, the label for this sample's treatment or condition signals: live attenuated yellow fever vaccine strain. Receptors were amplified or captured by 5' RACE. The sequencer listed for this sample is Illumina NovaSeq 6000. TCRdb handled the public reads itself, with Q25 trimming in fastp and clone calling in MiXCR, and kept productive beta chains. Under each unique CDR3 protein, matching rows form one entry showing the most common genes and DNA. The sample table holds about 350,000 distinct CDR3 sequences, of which under 15% were seen once. The ten largest account for about 3% of the sample. The source was CD4+ T cells sorted from PBMCs, collected 15 days after the yellow fever booster vaccination. The receptor source for this set is a man aged 18 to 30 who received the YFV17D yellow fever vaccine.

This clonotype showed up just a few times. J is TRBJ2-5 and V is TRBV7-2; D is possibly TRBD1 (6 bases). Trimming stripped 6 bases from V and 5 bases from J, with 16 bases between. This CDR3 has 14 amino acids. The germline V gene encodes CDR1 SGHTA and CDR2 FQGNSA. The CDR3 nucleotides read TGTGCCAGCAGGACAGGACCGGATCACGAGACCCAGTACTTC. Translated, it gives CASRTGPDHETQYF.

This clonotype was seen a handful of times. V is TRBV4-3 and J is TRBJ1-2, with D possibly matching TRBD1 (6 bases). This CDR3 comprises 15 residues. Germline values: CDR1 LGHNA, CDR2 YSLEER. Trimming stripped 1 base from V and 3 bases from J, with 12 bases between. CDR3 loop: CASSQGHKGDYGYTF. In nucleotides, the CDR3 is TGCGCCAGCAGCCAAGGTCACAAGGGGGACTATGGCTACACCTTC.

In its sample, this clonotype was seen a few times. The CDR3 is CASSMWTGNTEAFF. In nucleotides, the CDR3 is TGTGCCAGCAGCATGTGGACAGGGAACACTGAAGCTTTCTTT. V and J are TRBV9 and TRBJ1-1; 7 nucleotides match TRBD1. Germline assignment: CDR1 SGDLS and CDR2 YYNGEE. The CDR3 runs 14 residues. V lost 4 bases and J lost 1; bases outside the gene matches: 4.

The DNA for the CDR3 is TGTGCCAGCAGTTACTCGGGTATAGCCGTCTACGAGCAGTACTTC. Translating it yields CASSYSGIAVYEQYF. The J gene is TRBJ2-7, the V gene TRBV6-5; D is undetermined. Trimming removed 0 bases at V and 3 bases at J, with 12 bases between. Germline CDR1 and CDR2: MNHEY and SVGAGI. The CDR3 runs to 15 residues.

The V and J genes are TRBV5-1 and TRBJ1-1, with a tentative D call TRBD1 (5 bases). Germline assignment: CDR1 SGHRS and CDR2 YFSETQ. The CDR3 length is 15 residues. V was pared by 0 bases and J by 4 bases, with 13 bases between. The CDR3 is CASSLATGPGTEAFF. The CDR3 nucleotides are TGCGCCAGCAGCTTGGCCACAGGCCCGGGCACTGAAGCTTTCTTT.

The chain links TRBV7-9 to TRBJ1-2; 9 bases fit TRBD1. The CDR3 has 14 residues. Germline CDR1 is SEHNR and CDR2 is FQNEAQ (reference sequence). The junction had 4 bases not matched to a gene; V was cut back by 3 bases and J by 5 bases. The CDR3 here is CASSFGTGKYGYTF. CDR3 DNA sequence: TGTGCCAGCAGCTTTGGGACAGGGAAGTATGGCTACACCTTC.

This clonotype was observed a few times. The chain recombines TRBV20-1 with TRBJ2-6; D is uncertain. Deletions cut 3 bases from V and 0 bases from J, with 9 bases between. Germline CDR1 reads DFQATT; CDR2 reads SNEGSKA (reference sequence). This CDR3 region has 15 residues. CDR3 amino acids: CSASGRLSGANVLTF. In DNA form, the CDR3 reads TGCAGTGCTAGCGGTCGTCTCTCTGGGGCCAACGTCCTGACTTTC.

CDR3 amino acids: CSAKRDPYEQYV. Here the CDR3 DNA reads TGCAGTGCTAAAAGGGACCCCTACGAGCAGTACGTC. V usage is TRBV20-1 and J usage is TRBJ2-7, with D possibly called TRBD1 or TRBD2 (5 bases each). Germline loops: CDR1 DFQATT, CDR2 SNEGSKA (reference sequence). The CDR3 totals 12 residues. V was trimmed by 4 bases and J by 2 bases, leaving 9 bases between them.

This clonotype showed up just a few times. The gene calls are TRBV7-9 and TRBJ1-6, with 8 bases that match TRBD1. With 2 bases clipped from V and 13 bases from J, the junction kept 7 bases outside the gene matches. Looked up from germline, CDR1 is SEHNR and CDR2 is FQNEAQ (reference sequence). The CDR3 is 14 residues long. The CDR3 here is CASSLQSTGAPLHF. CDR3 nucleotide sequence: TGTGCCAGCAGCTTACAATCGACAGGGGCGCCCCTCCACTTT.

The rearrangement links TRBV6-2 or TRBV6-3 to TRBJ2-3, with TRBD1 as a possible D gene (6 bases). V was cut by 4 bases and J by 2 bases, with 16 bases left in between. The CDR3 sequence is 16 residues long. Germline values: CDR1 MNHEY, CDR2 SVGEGT. CDR3 residues: CASSLDRDTLTDTQYF. The CDR3 DNA reads as TGTGCCAGCAGTTTAGACCGGGACACCCTCACAGATACGCAGTATTTT.